Sequencing of this T cell receptor (beta chain) was carried out in a study of cytomegalovirus exposure and HLA in healthy donors. Overall study results and limits: Looking again later, the authors saw that most CMV-associated TCR beta chains seemed HLA-restricted. What a later analysis reportedly showed was that an Asian-associated ancestry cluster had fewer N-insertions than the approximately 700-donor mean. V- and J-gene trimming in TCR beta was tied to a missense DCLRE1C variant by an analysis performed later.

The V and J ends lost 2 bases and 4 bases respectively, with 10 bases between them. There are 14 residues in the CDR3. CDR1 is SEHNR, CDR2 FQNEAQ, per germline (reference sequence). A multiplex PCR was run with 60 Vbeta primers and 13 Jbeta primers. The assay was immunoSEQ multiplex PCR, and TCRdb's table has in-frame clones only and misses some. The sample has 150,000 to 200,000 clones, 75% seen once. Note on this clone: The antigen is unknown.

The chain has TRBV7-9 and TRBJ2-3, with D perhaps matching TRBD1 (5 bases). Sequenced sample: PBMCs. This receptor was taken from a woman in her forties in good health and CMV-seropositive. The CDR3 sequence: CASSLRGSPDTQYF. The CDR3 bases are TGTGCCAGCAGCTTAAGGGGATCGCCAGATACGCAGTATTTT.